The 31 T cell receptor beta chains reported below all come from one sample, sequenced in a study of cytomegalovirus exposure and HLA in healthy donors listed by TCRdb under 2017. The protocol used for the library was the immunoSEQ multiplex PCR assay. TCRdb holds this immuneACCESS table with in-frame rearrangements only. Some clones are missing; in checked studies, unresolved V genes explain under half, and the rest has no known cause. A total of about 120,000 clones appear in this sample, more than 75% of them only once. The top ten hold roughly 2% of the sample. The sample consisted of PBMCs. The receptors were gathered from a woman aged 25 to 39 in good health and CMV-seronegative.

The rearrangement uses TRBV19 and TRBJ1-2; the D gene is possibly TRBD1 (5 bases). V dropped 7 bases and J dropped 10 bases, with 28 bases sitting between them. Germline CDR1 LNHDA, CDR2 SQIVND (reference sequence). There are 16 residues in the CDR3. The CDR3 DNA sequence: TGTGCCAGTACCCCCCGTGGAGAGGGACTCTGGAGGGACTACACCTTC. Translated, it gives CASTPRGEGLWRDYTF.

The V call is TRBV19, the J call TRBJ2-3; 9 nucleotides agree with TRBD2. The CDR3 loop spans 16 amino acids. In germline, CDR1 is LNHDA, CDR2 SQIVND (reference sequence). After removal of 6 bases from V and 1 base from J, the junction contained 8 bases not matched to a gene. CDR3 in DNA: TGTGCCAGTAGCCCCACCGGGACTAGCCGCACAGATACGCAGTATTTT. Amino acid sequence: CASSPTGTSRTDTQYF.

J is TRBJ2-3 and V is TRBV5-1; possibly TRBD2 for D (6 bases). Trimming took 5 bases from V and 3 from J, leaving 25 bases between them. The CDR3 contains 18 residues. Germline CDR1 reads SGHRS; CDR2 reads YFSETQ. The DNA of the CDR3 is TGCGCCAGCAGACGTGCCGTGGGGGGAACCATTCGGACAGATACGCAGTATTTT. Amino acid sequence: CASRRAVGGTIRTDTQYF.

The chain links TRBV6-6 to TRBJ2-7, with 7 nucleotides matching TRBD1. With 6 bases clipped from V and 0 bases from J, the junction kept 5 bases outside the gene matches. Germline assignment: CDR1 MNHNY and CDR2 SVGAGI (reference sequence). The CDR3 has 14 amino acids. The CDR3, as DNA: TGTGCCAGCAGCTCCCGGGACAGCTCCTACGAGCAGTACTTC. It codes for CASSSRDSSYEQYF.

The gene calls are TRBV18 and TRBJ2-7, with a possible D match to TRBD1 (5 bases). Trimming removed 3 bases at V and 2 bases at J, with 11 bases between. Germline V gene data show CDR1 as KGHSH and CDR2 as LQKENI. CDR3 length: 14 residues. The CDR3 nucleotides are TGTGCCAGCTCACCTACGACAGTGGCCTACGAGCAGTACTTC. Its protein is CASSPTTVAYEQYF.

V usage is TRBV9 and J usage is TRBJ2-3; 9 nucleotides match TRBD2. In germline, CDR1 is SGDLS, CDR2 YYNGEE. The ends lost 3 bases at V and 6 bases at J; junction bases unmatched: 8. There are 15 residues in the CDR3. Here the CDR3 DNA reads TGTGCCAGCAGCGCCAGCGGGGGGATACGTGATACGCAGTATTTT. Its protein is CASSASGGIRDTQYF. Drawing the rest from reference TRBV9 and TRBJ2-3, the complete variable domain is DSGVTQTPKHLITATGQRVTLRCSPRSGDLSVYWYQQSLDQGLQFLIQYYNGEERAKGNILERFSAQQFPDLHSELNLSSLELGDSALYFCASSASGGIRDTQYFGPGTRLTVL.

The chain combines TRBV9 with TRBJ1-1, with D possibly TRBD1 on 6 matching bases. This CDR3 spans 13 amino acids. Germline V gene lookup returns CDR1 SGDLS and CDR2 YYNGEE. Trimming removed 4 bases at V and 7 bases at J, with 14 bases between. Here the CDR3 reads CASSPEGGREAFF. DNA for the CDR3: TGTGCCAGCAGCCCCGAGGGGGGGCGTGAAGCTTTCTTT.

The chain couples TRBV27 to TRBJ2-3; D is possibly TRBD2 (5 bases). With 8 bases removed from V and 5 bases from J, the gap between germline ends came to 26 bases. CDR3 length equals 17 residues. Germline V gives CDR1 MNHEY, CDR2 SMNVEV (reference sequence). CDR3 bases: TGTGCCAGCGGTCCCGAGGCTTTAGCGTCTAGTGGAGATACGCAGTATTTT. This gives the protein CASGPEALASSGDTQYF.

The V gene is TRBV5-8, the J gene TRBJ2-5; a possible D gene is TRBD2 (6 bases). V was trimmed by 3 bases and J by 3 bases, leaving 12 bases between them. Germline loops: CDR1 SGHTS, CDR2 YDEGEE. The CDR3 spans 14 residues. The CDR3 is CASSYGTPEETQYF. The CDR3 DNA is TGTGCCAGCAGCTACGGGACTCCAGAAGAGACCCAGTACTTC.

This clone turned up a few times. The chain recombines TRBV30 with TRBJ2-7, with a possible D match to TRBD2 (5 bases). Germline V lookup: CDR1 GTSNPN, CDR2 SVGIG (reference sequence). The CDR3 extends over 13 amino acids. Trimming cost V 0 bases and J 4 bases, with 10 bases left between them. CDR3 sequence (DNA): TGTGCCTGGAGTGTCGGGGTACTTTACGAGCAGTACTTC. Its translation: CAWSVGVLYEQYF.

This clone was seen a handful of times. Additional DNA sequences in this sample encode the identical CDR3. The chain employs TRBV5-1 and TRBJ1-1, with TRBD1 as a possible D gene (5 bases). V was pared by 0 bases and J by 5 bases, with 11 bases between. The CDR3 contains 14 residues. Germline CDR1 reads SGHRS; CDR2 reads YFSETQ. The CDR3 DNA is TGCGCCAGCAGCTTGGAGCAGGGTCGAACTGAAGCTTTCTTT. Its protein is CASSLEQGRTEAFF.

The chain couples TRBV18 to TRBJ1-5; 9 positions match TRBD1. Germline V gene sequence: CDR1 KGHSH, CDR2 LQKENI. V gave up 6 bases and J gave up 1 base; unmatched junction bases: 7. This CDR3 has 16 residues. CDR3 amino acids: CASSPGQGSSNQPQHF. CDR3 DNA: TGTGCCAGCTCCCCGGGACAGGGAAGCAGCAATCAGCCCCAGCATTTT.

The chain uses TRBV30 and TRBJ2-5, with no clear D. V lost 4 bases and J 0 bases, leaving 3 bases between the germline ends. CDR1 GTSNPN and CDR2 SVGIG come from the germline V gene (reference sequence). This CDR3 comprises 11 residues. This CDR3 is CAWNNQETQYF. Here the CDR3 DNA reads TGTGCCTGGAATAACCAAGAGACCCAGTACTTC.

This clone was seen a handful of times. This chain links TRBV5-1 with TRBJ1-1; D is possibly TRBD1 (6 bases). The length of the CDR3 is 16 residues. Between the trimmed V and J ends, which lost 1 base and 1 base, there was a span of 14 bases. CDR1 and CDR2 from the germline V gene are SGHRS and YFSETQ. The CDR3 DNA is TGCGCCAGCAGCTTGTCGGCAGGGGTCAGGAACACTGAAGCTTTCTTT. It yields the protein CASSLSAGVRNTEAFF. Looking up the rest from reference TRBV5-1 and TRBJ1-1 gives the full variable domain: KAGVTQTPRYLIKTRGQQVTLSCSPISGHRSVSWYQQTPGQGLQFLFEYFSETQRNKGNFPGRFSGRQFSNSRSEMNVSTLELGDSALYLCASSLSAGVRNTEAFFGQGTRLTVV.

This clone was found a few times. The chain is built from TRBV5-1 and TRBJ2-3; 7 bases agree with TRBD2. With V trimmed by 5 bases and J by 7 bases, 13 bases remained unmatched. The CDR3 sequence is 15 residues long. In germline, CDR1 is SGHRS, CDR2 YFSETQ. In DNA form, the CDR3 reads TGCGCCAGCAGGGTGACTAGCCTGTTAGACCATACGCAGTATTTT. As protein: CASRVTSLLDHTQYF.

The rearrangement links TRBV11-3 to TRBJ2-5; 8 bases agree with TRBD2. The CDR3 is 14 residues long. Trimming removed 4 bases from V and 7 bases from J; junction bases left unmatched: 8. Germline V lookup: CDR1 SGHNT, CDR2 YENEEA. The CDR3: CASSSLAGGGTQYF. The CDR3 bases are TGTGCCAGCAGCTCTTTAGCCGGGGGGGGGACCCAGTACTTC.

The V gene is TRBV30, the J gene TRBJ2-3, with D possibly matching TRBD1 (5 bases). The CDR3 totals 19 residues. The V gene's germline CDR1 is GTSNPN and CDR2 SVGIG (reference sequence). V shed 0 bases and J shed 5 bases, with 27 bases lying between them. The CDR3 here is CAWSVKTPQTRQKQDTQYF. In nucleotides, the CDR3 is TGTGCCTGGAGTGTTAAAACCCCACAAACCAGACAGAAACAAGATACGCAGTATTTT.

The J gene is TRBJ2-7, the V gene TRBV11-3; D perhaps matches TRBD2 (5 bases). V dropped 6 bases and J dropped 6 bases, with 18 bases sitting between them. This CDR3 is built from 14 residues. Per germline, CDR1 SGHNT and CDR2 YENEEA. CDR3 in amino acids: CASRRTRDVGEQYF. In DNA, the CDR3 is TGTGCCAGCAGAAGAACTAGAGACGTGGGCGAGCAGTACTTC.

Only one count was recorded for this clone. CDR3 loop: CATSPRGGEQFF. The CDR3, as DNA: TGTGCCACCAGCCCCCGGGGGGGTGAGCAGTTCTTC. The chain couples TRBV15 to TRBJ2-1, with 8 bases aligning to TRBD2. Germline CDR1 LNHNV, CDR2 YYDKDF (reference sequence). J gave up 9 bases and V 5 bases, and 3 bases lay outside the gene matches. The CDR3 consists of 12 residues.

The chain has TRBV7-9 and TRBJ2-7; 8 bases line up with TRBD1. The J segment lost 2 bases and the V segment lost 1 base, leaving 1 base of the junction unmatched. Per germline, CDR1 SEHNR and CDR2 FQNEAQ (reference sequence). The length of the CDR3 is 14 residues. CDR3 sequence (DNA): TGTGCCAGCAGCTTAGGGACAGGGACCTACGAGCAGTACTTC. Translation: CASSLGTGTYEQYF.

This rearrangement joins TRBV6-5 to TRBJ1-2; TRBD1 is a possible D gene (5 bases). With 3 bases removed from V and 2 bases from J, the gap between germline ends came to 13 bases. Germline values: CDR1 MNHEY, CDR2 SVGAGI. The CDR3 is made up of 15 amino acids. CDR3: CASSYRLDRNYGYTF. As DNA, the CDR3 is TGTGCCAGCAGTTATAGGTTAGACAGAAACTATGGCTACACCTTC.

The rearrangement uses TRBV30 and TRBJ1-1; D possibly corresponds to TRBD1 (5 bases). Looked up from germline, CDR1 is GTSNPN and CDR2 is SVGIG (reference sequence). V was clipped by 1 base and J by 7 bases, with 16 bases between them. The CDR3 is made up of 14 amino acids. The CDR3 loop reads CAWSAGTQWIEAFF. CDR3 bases: TGTGCCTGGAGTGCCGGGACTCAGTGGATTGAAGCTTTCTTT.

In regard to this clone: Within the sample, other DNA sequences also encode this same CDR3. The V and J genes are TRBV5-1 and TRBJ2-1; D is ambiguous. This CDR3 spans 13 amino acids. Trimming shortened V by 0 bases and J by 5 bases, and 6 bases separated the two germline ends. CDR1 SGHRS and CDR2 YFSETQ come from the germline V gene. The CDR3 DNA is TGCGCCAGCAGCTTGGTGGGCGACAATGAGCAGTTCTTC. Translating it yields CASSLVGDNEQFF.

The chain joins TRBV19 to TRBJ1-1; 10 nucleotides agree with TRBD1. V was pared by 6 bases and J by 5 bases, with 6 bases of the junction left unmatched. Germline CDR1 LNHDA, CDR2 SQIVND (reference sequence). The CDR3 is 14 residues long. CDR3 DNA sequence: TGTGCCAGTAGCCAAAGGGACAGGGGAACTGAAGCTTTCTTT. Translated, it gives CASSQRDRGTEAFF.

For the CDR3, the DNA is TGTGCCAGCAGTGAATTAGCCCTCACAGATACGCAGTATTTT. The encoded protein is CASSELALTDTQYF. The V call is TRBV6-1, the J call TRBJ2-3; no firm D call. This CDR3 is built from 14 residues. Trimming took 2 bases from V and 2 from J, leaving 8 bases between them. Germline V gene sequence: CDR1 MNHNS, CDR2 SASEGT.

The chain carries TRBV6-5 and TRBJ2-7, with TRBD1 as a possible D gene (6 bases). Per the germline V gene, CDR1 is MNHEY and CDR2 is SVGAGI. Trimming pared 5 bases from V and 0 bases from J, leaving 11 bases between. This CDR3 region has 14 residues. The CDR3 sequence: CASSIGTTSYEQYF. The CDR3 nucleotides are TGTGCCAGCAGTATCGGGACAACCTCCTACGAGCAGTACTTC.

This clone was observed a single time. The J gene is TRBJ2-3, the V gene TRBV11-2; TRBD2 agrees at 7 bases. The CDR3 sequence is 16 residues long. Germline CDR1 is SGHAT and CDR2 is FQNNGV. The J segment lost 2 bases and the V segment lost 1 base, leaving 6 bases of the junction unmatched. CDR3 protein: CASSLGTSALTDTQYF. DNA for the CDR3: TGTGCCAGCAGCTTAGGCACTAGCGCCCTCACAGATACGCAGTATTTT.

V gene TRBV5-1 combines with J gene TRBJ2-2; no clear D gene. The V gene lost 4 bases and the J gene lost 0 bases, with 13 bases spanning the gap. Germline CDR1 is SGHRS and CDR2 is YFSETQ. The CDR3 consists of 16 residues. The CDR3 DNA reads TGCGCCAGCAGCAGAACCCCTACCACGAACACCGGGGAGCTGTTTTTT. Translation: CASSRTPTTNTGELFF.

CDR3 residues: CASSRRAGSGELFF. CDR3 DNA: TGTGCCAGCAGCCGGAGGGCAGGGAGCGGGGAGCTGTTTTTT. J is TRBJ2-2 and V is TRBV5-4; a possible D gene is TRBD2 (6 bases). Trimming removed 4 bases from V and 7 bases from J, with 14 bases in between. The V gene's germline CDR1 is SGHNT and CDR2 YYREEE (reference sequence). The CDR3 sequence is 14 residues long.

The J gene is TRBJ2-3, the V gene TRBV9; a weak D match, TRBD2 (5 bases). Germline loops: CDR1 SGDLS, CDR2 YYNGEE. Trimming stripped 0 bases from V and 5 bases from J, with 10 bases between. This CDR3 is built from 14 residues. The CDR3 spells CASSVVAFGDTQYF. The CDR3, as DNA: TGTGCCAGCAGCGTAGTAGCGTTCGGAGATACGCAGTATTTT. Variable domain in full (rest from reference TRBV9 and TRBJ2-3): DSGVTQTPKHLITATGQRVTLRCSPRSGDLSVYWYQQSLDQGLQFLIQYYNGEERAKGNILERFSAQQFPDLHSELNLSSLELGDSALYFCASSVVAFGDTQYFGPGTRLTVL.

This clone occurred a few times. This CDR3 is CASSLNPLSSYEQYF. The CDR3 DNA reads TGTGCCAGCAGCTTAAACCCTCTTAGCTCCTACGAGCAGTACTTC. This chain uses TRBV7-2 with TRBJ2-7; D not resolved. Germline V CDR1 and CDR2: SGHTA, FQGNSA. The CDR3 covers 15 residues. The V gene lost 2 bases and the J gene lost 0 bases, with 11 bases spanning the gap.